In this sample, the clone carrying this TCR beta chain turned up a few times. Its antigen is as yet unknown. 5'RACE employing 10-nucleotide random UMIs yielded the cDNA. TCRdb recomputed calls from the 5' RACE reads with MiXCR, one row per CDR3 protein. The sample includes about 16,000 distinct CDR3 sequences, less than 25% of them seen just once. This specimen comes from a study of neurological immune-mediated disorders. The germline V gene encodes CDR1 DFQATT and CDR2 SNEGSKA (reference sequence). The CDR3 is 17 amino acids. V lost 6 bases and J lost 0; bases outside the gene matches: 13. Whole-study findings and limits: Expansion of TCR clones was greatest in HTLV-1-associated myelopathy and smallest in multiple sclerosis, where it fell below that of healthy controls.

Volunteers from a blood bank in Maryland, USA, constituted the healthy controls. PBMCs stored at -80 C, 2 million in total, were the source of the unsorted libraries. Sequenced: PBMCs. This TCR was sampled from a man in his forties or fifties in good health. The chain links TRBV20-1 to TRBJ2-1; 8 bases map to TRBD2. The CDR3, as DNA: TGCAGTGCCCCTGGGGGGAGTAGCGGGATCTCCTACAATGAGCAGTTCTTC. Translation gives CSAPGGSSGISYNEQFF.